A selection of T cell receptor beta chains follows, all from one sample in a study of blood T cells in healthy people across ages. TCRdb recomputed calls from the 5' RACE reads with MiXCR, one row per CDR3 protein. The top ten hold 7.9% of the sample, which has about 1,400,000 distinct CDR3 sequences, around two fifths seen once. What was sequenced was blood. The receptor set was obtained from a woman aged 18-29 years in good health. The CDR3 runs from the conserved cysteine through the conserved F or W. The order of the fields is J gene, V gene, clone size, D gene, CDR3 DNA, CDR3 protein. The D gene is left open where the match is weak. Expanded clones get a size class; other rows say once, few or many, or leave the size out.

j_gene: TRBJ2-1; v_gene: TRBV12-3/TRBV12-4; abundance: -; d_gene: TRBD2; CDR3nt: TGTGCCAGCAGAAGGACTAGCGGGCCCTACAATGAGCAGTTCTTC; CDR3aa: CASRRTSGPYNEQFF
j_gene: TRBJ1-1; v_gene: TRBV21-1; abundance: -; d_gene: -; CDR3nt: TGTGCAGGAGCGTTGGTTACACGGGAGACTGAAGCTTTCTTT; CDR3aa: CAGALVTRETEAFF
j_gene: TRBJ2-3; v_gene: TRBV30; abundance: few; d_gene: -; CDR3nt: TGTGCCTGGAGTAGGGACGCCCGGACGCAGTATTTT; CDR3aa: CAWSRDARTQYF
j_gene: TRBJ2-3; v_gene: TRBV21-1; abundance: -; d_gene: -; CDR3nt: TGTGCCAGAGGGAGGGGGACAGGCACCCTCTCCACAGATACGCAGTATTTT; CDR3aa: CARGRGTGTLSTDTQYF
j_gene: TRBJ2-3; v_gene: TRBV5-6; abundance: -; d_gene: TRBD2; CDR3nt: TGTGCCAGCAGCCGGGGACTAGCGGGGGGCAACCGACTGGATACGCAGTATTTT; CDR3aa: CASSRGLAGGNRLDTQYF
j_gene: TRBJ2-7; v_gene: TRBV6-5; abundance: -; d_gene: -; CDR3nt: TGTGCCAGCAGTGGAGGGGGCCAGGCCCAAAGTGAGCAGTACTTC; CDR3aa: CASSGGGQAQSEQYF
j_gene: TRBJ2-1; v_gene: TRBV20-1; abundance: -; d_gene: TRBD2; CDR3nt: TGCAGTGCTAGAGATAGCGGGAGTGTCTATGAGCAGTTCTTC; CDR3aa: CSARDSGSVYEQFF
j_gene: TRBJ2-1; v_gene: TRBV25-1; abundance: -; d_gene: -; CDR3nt: TGTGCCAGCGGGGGGCCTCCACGTCGGGATGAGCAGTTCTTC; CDR3aa: CASGGPPRRDEQFF
j_gene: TRBJ2-7; v_gene: TRBV20-1; abundance: -; d_gene: TRBD2; CDR3nt: TGCAGTGCCCACTACCTAGGACTAGCAAAAAGAACCCCTTACAATGAGCAGTACTTC; CDR3aa: CSAHYLGLAKRTPYNEQYF
j_gene: TRBJ2-7; v_gene: TRBV7-2; abundance: -; d_gene: -; CDR3nt: TGTGCCAGCAGCACCCAGACTGGTTCTACCTACGAGCAGTACTTC; CDR3aa: CASSTQTGSTYEQYF
j_gene: TRBJ2-3; v_gene: TRBV6-1; abundance: -; d_gene: -; CDR3nt: TGTGCCAGCACCAAACGAAGCACAGATACGCAGTATTTT; CDR3aa: CASTKRSTDTQYF
j_gene: TRBJ2-1; v_gene: TRBV6-5; abundance: few; d_gene: -; CDR3nt: TGTGCCAGCAGTTACTCGCCATACAGCGACAATGAGCAGTTCTTC; CDR3aa: CASSYSPYSDNEQFF
j_gene: TRBJ2-3; v_gene: TRBV9; abundance: -; d_gene: -; CDR3nt: TGTGCCAGCAGCGTAGTACCTAGAGCAGATACGCAGTATTTT; CDR3aa: CASSVVPRADTQYF
j_gene: TRBJ2-1; v_gene: TRBV6-5; abundance: -; d_gene: -; CDR3nt: TGTGCCAGCAGTGACTCGGGACCGGACGAGCAGTTCTTC; CDR3aa: CASSDSGPDEQFF